This T cell receptor beta chain comes out of a study of Graves' ophthalmopathy and Graves' hyperthyroidism. Whole-study results and caveats: With approximately 88% sensitivity and 81.08% specificity, a 13-signature model separated ophthalmopathy from stable hyperthyroidism.

The germline V and J ends were trimmed by 5 bases and 3 bases, with 5 bases remaining between them. Germline assignment: CDR1 MDHEN and CDR2 SYDVKM. This CDR3 region has 11 residues. Other autoimmune diseases, uncontrolled infections, pregnancy and lactation each led to patient exclusion. From fresh peripheral blood, 8 to 10 ml in volume, the PBMCs were obtained. The table lists this clonotype with many counts. The antigen remains unidentified. Transcripts of RNA were the source for amplifying TCR beta CDR3 regions. In the first round, RT-PCR was carried out with HTBI primers, and a multiplex PCR formed the second round. TCRdb processed the multiplex PCR reads anew with MiXCR; each CDR3 protein has one entry. The data contain roughly 350,000 distinct CDR3 sequences, about 15% of them singletons.

The V and J genes are TRBV28 and TRBJ2-7; D gene unclear. The sequenced sample was peripheral blood. The source is an adult woman with stable Graves' hyperthyroidism. CDR3 coding DNA: TGTGCCAGCAGTACCCTCTACGAGCAGTACTTC. Its translation: CASSTLYEQYF.